Reported below is one T cell receptor beta chain. The antigen remains undetermined. From germline, CDR1 is MNHNS and CDR2 SASEGT. The CDR3 sequence is 13 residues long. V dropped 4 bases and J dropped 10 bases, with 14 bases sitting between them. It was at deep level that the assay was run. Repertoires were generated with immunoSEQ multiplex PCR, while TCRdb's copy carries only in-frame clones and drops some. The sample includes about 480,000 clones, over 75% of them seen just once. The data originate from a study of shared clonotypes between healthy human individuals. Study-wide results and caveats: Represented diversity (both genetic and exposure-history) was limited by the small number of donors. The researchers took only blood, and tissue repertoires probably look different.

The chain has TRBV6-1 and TRBJ1-5, with D hard to call. The sample taken for sequencing was PBMCs. This sequence was found in a woman aged 40 to 50 in good health. Some clones in this sample may be carry-over from other donors' samples. CDR3 DNA sequence: TGTGCCAGCAGTGCTAGCACATCTCGACCCCAGCATTTT. This encodes CASSASTSRPQHF.